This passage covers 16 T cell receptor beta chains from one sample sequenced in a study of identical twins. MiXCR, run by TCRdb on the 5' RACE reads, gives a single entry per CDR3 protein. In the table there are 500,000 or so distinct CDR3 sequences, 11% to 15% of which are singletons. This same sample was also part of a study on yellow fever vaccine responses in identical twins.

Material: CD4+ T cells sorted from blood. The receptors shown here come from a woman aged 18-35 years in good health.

For the CDR3, the DNA is TGTGCCAGCAGCCAAGGTACTACAGGGATCGGCGAGCAGTACTTC. It is translated as CASSQGTTGIGEQYF. The rearrangement links TRBV3-1 to TRBJ2-7; a weak D match, TRBD1 (6 bases). Germline CDR1 reads LGHDT; CDR2 reads YNNKEL (reference sequence). The CDR3 loop spans 15 amino acids. V was cut by 1 base and J by 6 bases, with 16 bases left in between.

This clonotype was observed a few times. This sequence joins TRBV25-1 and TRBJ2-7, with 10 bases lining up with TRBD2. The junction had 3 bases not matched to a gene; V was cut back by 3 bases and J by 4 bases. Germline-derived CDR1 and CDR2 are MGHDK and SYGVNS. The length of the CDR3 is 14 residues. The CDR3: CASSDKTSGYEQYF. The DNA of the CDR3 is TGTGCCAGCAGTGATAAGACTAGCGGGTACGAGCAGTACTTC.

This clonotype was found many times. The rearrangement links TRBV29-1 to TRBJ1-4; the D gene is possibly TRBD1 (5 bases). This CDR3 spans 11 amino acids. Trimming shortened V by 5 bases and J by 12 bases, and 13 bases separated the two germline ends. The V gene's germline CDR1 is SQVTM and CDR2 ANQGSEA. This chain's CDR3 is CSVMTVGELFF. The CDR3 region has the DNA TGCAGCGTTATGACAGTAGGGGAACTGTTTTTT. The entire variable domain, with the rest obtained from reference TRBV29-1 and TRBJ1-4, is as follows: SAVISQKPSRDICQRGTSLTIQCQVDSQVTMMFWYRQQPGQSLTLIATANQGSEATYESGFVIDKFPISRPNLTFSTLTVSNMSPEDSSIYLCSVMTVGELFFGSGTQLSVL.

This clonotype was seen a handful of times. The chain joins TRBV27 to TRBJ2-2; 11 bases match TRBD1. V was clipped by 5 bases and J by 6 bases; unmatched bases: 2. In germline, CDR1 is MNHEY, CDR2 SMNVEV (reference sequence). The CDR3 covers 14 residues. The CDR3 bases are TGTGCCAGCAGTCGGACAGGGGGCTCCGGGGAGCTGTTTTTT. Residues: CASSRTGGSGELFF.

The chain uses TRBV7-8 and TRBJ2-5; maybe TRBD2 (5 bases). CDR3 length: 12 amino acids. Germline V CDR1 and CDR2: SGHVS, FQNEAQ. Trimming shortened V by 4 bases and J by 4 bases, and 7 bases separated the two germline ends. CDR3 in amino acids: CASSWELETQYF. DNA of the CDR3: TGTGCCAGCAGCTGGGAGCTAGAGACCCAGTACTTC.

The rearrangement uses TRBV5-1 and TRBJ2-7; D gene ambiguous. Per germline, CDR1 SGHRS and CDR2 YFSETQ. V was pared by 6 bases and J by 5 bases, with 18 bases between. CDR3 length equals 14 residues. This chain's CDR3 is CASKGRSGAHEQYF. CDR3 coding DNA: TGCGCCAGCAAAGGCCGGTCGGGCGCCCACGAGCAGTACTTC.

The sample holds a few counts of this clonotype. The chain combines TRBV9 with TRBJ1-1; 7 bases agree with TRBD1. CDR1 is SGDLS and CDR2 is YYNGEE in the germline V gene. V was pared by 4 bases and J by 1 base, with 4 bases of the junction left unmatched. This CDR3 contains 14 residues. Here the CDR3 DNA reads TGTGCCAGCAGCCGGGGACAGCCGAACACTGAAGCTTTCTTT. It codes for CASSRGQPNTEAFF.

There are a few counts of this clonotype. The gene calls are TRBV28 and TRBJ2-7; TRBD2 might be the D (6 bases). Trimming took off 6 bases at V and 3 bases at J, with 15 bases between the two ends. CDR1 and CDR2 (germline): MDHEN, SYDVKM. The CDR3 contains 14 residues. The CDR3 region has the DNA TGTGCCAGCAGCCGGGACTCCGTCGGCTACGAGCAGTACTTC. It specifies CASSRDSVGYEQYF.

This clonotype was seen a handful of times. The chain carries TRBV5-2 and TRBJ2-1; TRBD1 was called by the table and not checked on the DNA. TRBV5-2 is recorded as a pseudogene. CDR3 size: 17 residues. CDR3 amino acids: CASKGGSGGAPSDEQFF. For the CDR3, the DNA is TGTGCCAGCAAGGGGGGTTCTGGAGGGGCGCCATCAGATGAGCAGTTCTTC.

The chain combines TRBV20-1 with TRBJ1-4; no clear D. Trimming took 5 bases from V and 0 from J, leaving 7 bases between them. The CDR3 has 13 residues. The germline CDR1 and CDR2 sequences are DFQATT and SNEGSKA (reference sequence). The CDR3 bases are TGCAGTGCTCGTAGGGCAACTAATGAAAAACTGTTTTTT. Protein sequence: CSARRATNEKLFF.

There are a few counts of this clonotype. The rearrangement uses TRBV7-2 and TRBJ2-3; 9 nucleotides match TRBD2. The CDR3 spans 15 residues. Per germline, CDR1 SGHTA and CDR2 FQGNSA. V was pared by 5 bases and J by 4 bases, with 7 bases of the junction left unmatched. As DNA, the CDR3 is TGTGCCAGCAGCACGAGCGGGGGGAGCGCAGATACGCAGTATTTT. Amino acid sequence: CASSTSGGSADTQYF.

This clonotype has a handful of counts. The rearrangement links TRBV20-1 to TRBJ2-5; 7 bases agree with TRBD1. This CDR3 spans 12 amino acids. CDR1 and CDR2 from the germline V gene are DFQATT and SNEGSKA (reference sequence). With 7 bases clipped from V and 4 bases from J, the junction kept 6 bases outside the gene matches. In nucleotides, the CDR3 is TGCAGTGGGATGACAGGGTCAGAGACCCAGTACTTC. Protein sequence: CSGMTGSETQYF.

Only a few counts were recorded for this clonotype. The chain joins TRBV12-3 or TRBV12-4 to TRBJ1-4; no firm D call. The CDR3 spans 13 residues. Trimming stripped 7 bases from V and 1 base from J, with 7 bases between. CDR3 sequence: CASNTLTNEKLFF. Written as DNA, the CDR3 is TGTGCCAGCAATACCCTAACTAATGAAAAACTGTTTTTT.

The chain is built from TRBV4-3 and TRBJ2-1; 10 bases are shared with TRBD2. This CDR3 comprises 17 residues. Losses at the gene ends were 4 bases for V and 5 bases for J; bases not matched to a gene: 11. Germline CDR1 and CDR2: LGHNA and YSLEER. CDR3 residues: CASSPRWGLAGDNEQFF. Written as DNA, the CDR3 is TGCGCCAGCAGCCCGAGGTGGGGGCTAGCGGGAGACAATGAGCAGTTCTTC.

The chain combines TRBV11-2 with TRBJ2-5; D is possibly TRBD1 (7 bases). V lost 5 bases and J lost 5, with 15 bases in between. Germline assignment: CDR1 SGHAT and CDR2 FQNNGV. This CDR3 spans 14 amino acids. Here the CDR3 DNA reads TGTGCCAGCAGCAGGGAGACAGGGAGGGAGACCCAGTACTTC. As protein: CASSRETGRETQYF.

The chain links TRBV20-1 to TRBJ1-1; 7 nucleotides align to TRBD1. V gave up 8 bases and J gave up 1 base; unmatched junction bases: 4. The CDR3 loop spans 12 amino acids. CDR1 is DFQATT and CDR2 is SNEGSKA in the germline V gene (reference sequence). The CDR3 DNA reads TGCAGTCAGGGGGGAGGGAACACTGAAGCTTTCTTT. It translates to CSQGGGNTEAFF.